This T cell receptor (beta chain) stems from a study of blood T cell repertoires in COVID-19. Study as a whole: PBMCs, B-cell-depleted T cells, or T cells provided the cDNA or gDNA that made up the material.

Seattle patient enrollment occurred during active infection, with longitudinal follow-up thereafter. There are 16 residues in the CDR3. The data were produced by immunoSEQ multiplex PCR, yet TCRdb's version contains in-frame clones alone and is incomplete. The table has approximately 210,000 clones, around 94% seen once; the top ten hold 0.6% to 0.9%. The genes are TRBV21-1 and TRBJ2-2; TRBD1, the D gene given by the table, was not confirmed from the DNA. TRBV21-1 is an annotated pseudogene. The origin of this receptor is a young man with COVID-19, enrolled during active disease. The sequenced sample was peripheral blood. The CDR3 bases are TGTGCCAGCAGCCTGACAGGTGGAATCTACACCGGGGAGCTGTTTTTT. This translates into CASSLTGGIYTGELFF.